Listed below are T cell receptor beta chains from one sample, sequenced in a study of blood T cell repertoires in COVID-19. Profiled with immunoSEQ multiplex PCR; TCRdb holds only in-frame clones, not every one. The sample carries about 240,000 clones, around 90% recorded once. Sequencing was done on a sample of peripheral blood. The origin of the receptors is a woman aged 25 to 39 with acute or convalescent COVID-19. Both conserved end residues are part of each CDR3. Fields, in order: J gene, D gene, V gene, clone size, CDR3 DNA, CDR3 protein. A D gene is named only where the DNA matches it firmly. Clone size, where shown, is once, few, many, or a class for clones that have expanded.

J: TRBJ1-5
D: TRBD1
V: TRBV6-5
size: -
DNA: TGTGCCAGCAGTACCGGGACAGGGGGCAATCAGCCCCAGCATTTT
CDR3: CASSTGTGGNQPQHF

J: TRBJ2-7
D: -
V: TRBV11-2
size: -
DNA: TGTGCCAGCAGCTTAGCGGCGGCCCTCTTTGAGCAGTACTTC
CDR3: CASSLAAALFEQYF

J: TRBJ2-1
D: TRBD2
V: TRBV7-3
size: -
DNA: TGTGCCAGCAGCTTAATAGCGGGAGGGCCCTCTGAGCAGTTCTTC
CDR3: CASSLIAGGPSEQFF

J: TRBJ1-1
D: -
V: TRBV20-1
size: once
DNA: TGCAGTGCTAGTATCAGGGGTCGGACTGAAGCTTTCTTT
CDR3: CSASIRGRTEAFF

J: TRBJ2-2
D: TRBD2
V: TRBV7-2
size: once
DNA: TGTGCCAGCAGCTACCCGGGACTAGCGGGACTTCGAACCGGGGAGCTGTTTTTT
CDR3: CASSYPGLAGLRTGELFF

J: TRBJ2-5
D: TRBD1
V: TRBV19
size: -
DNA: TGTGCCAGTAGTCTGGGACAGGGCCAAGAGACCCAGTACTTC
CDR3: CASSLGQGQETQYF

J: TRBJ2-1
D: TRBD1
V: TRBV2
size: -
DNA: TGTGCCAGCAGGCCGACAGGGGTCGTACTCTACAATGAGCAGTTCTTC
CDR3: CASRPTGVVLYNEQFF

J: TRBJ1-6
D: -
V: TRBV19
size: once
DNA: TGTGCCAGTAGTACTCAACCCCGGGACAAGTATAATTCACCCCTCCACTTT
CDR3: CASSTQPRDKYNSPLHF

J: TRBJ2-1
D: TRBD2
V: TRBV6-5
size: -
DNA: TGTGCCAGCACCCTAGCGGGAGGCCGAAATGAGCAGTTCTTC
CDR3: CASTLAGGRNEQFF

J: TRBJ1-3
D: TRBD1
V: TRBV5-5
size: -
DNA: TGTGCCAGCAGCCTCAGGGGGCCCGGAAACACCATATATTTT
CDR3: CASSLRGPGNTIYF

J: TRBJ1-1
D: -
V: TRBV24-1
size: -
DNA: TGTGCCACCAGTGATAGGAGGGAAGCTTTCTTT
CDR3: CATSDRREAFF

J: TRBJ1-6
D: -
V: TRBV5-1
size: -
DNA: TGCGCCAGCAGCCCTAGTTCCGGCCTCTCACCCCTCCACTTT
CDR3: CASSPSSGLSPLHF

J: TRBJ2-1
D: -
V: TRBV19
size: -
DNA: TGTGCCAGTAGCGTAGAGACCTACAATGAGCAGTTCTTC
CDR3: CASSVETYNEQFF

J: TRBJ1-5
D: TRBD1
V: TRBV10-2
size: -
DNA: TGCGCCACCCAAGATCTCATAGGGGGACAGAGCAATCAGCCCCAGCATTTT
CDR3: CATQDLIGGQSNQPQHF

J: TRBJ1-3
D: -
V: TRBV6-6
size: -
DNA: TGTGCCAGCAGTTACCCCCAGGGATCTGGAAACACCATATATTTT
CDR3: CASSYPQGSGNTIYF

J: TRBJ2-6
D: -
V: TRBV24-1
size: -
DNA: TGTGCCACCAGTGACACCCCGGGGGCTGGGGCCAACGTCCTGACTTTC
CDR3: CATSDTPGAGANVLTF

J: TRBJ2-5
D: -
V: TRBV11-2
size: -
DNA: TGTGCCAGCGCGGAACAAGAGACCCAGTACTTC
CDR3: CASAEQETQYF